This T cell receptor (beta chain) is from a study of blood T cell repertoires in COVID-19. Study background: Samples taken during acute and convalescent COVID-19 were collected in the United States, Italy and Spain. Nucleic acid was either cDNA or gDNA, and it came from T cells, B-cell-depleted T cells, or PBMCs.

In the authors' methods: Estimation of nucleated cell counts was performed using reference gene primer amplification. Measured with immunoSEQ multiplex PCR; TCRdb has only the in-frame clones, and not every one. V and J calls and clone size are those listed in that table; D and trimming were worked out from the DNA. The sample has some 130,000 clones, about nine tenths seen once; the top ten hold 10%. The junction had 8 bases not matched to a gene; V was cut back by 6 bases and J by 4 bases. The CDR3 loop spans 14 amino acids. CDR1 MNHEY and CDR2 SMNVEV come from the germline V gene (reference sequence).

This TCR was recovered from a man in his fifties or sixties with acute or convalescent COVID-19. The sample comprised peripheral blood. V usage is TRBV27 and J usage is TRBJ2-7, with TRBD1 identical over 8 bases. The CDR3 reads CASRNPGQEYEQYF. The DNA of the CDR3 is TGTGCCAGCAGGAACCCGGGACAGGAATACGAGCAGTACTTC.